This T cell receptor (beta chain) was recorded in a study of T-cell memory formation after mild COVID-19. V lost 3 bases, J lost 7 bases, and 8 bases lay in between. CDR3 length: 13 residues. Germline CDR1 reads SGHRS; CDR2 reads YFSETQ. Each CDR3 protein gets one entry after TCRdb re-called the 5' RACE reads with MiXCR. The sample has fewer than 150,000 distinct CDR3 sequences, 5% to 6.5% seen once. The J gene is TRBJ1-6, the V gene TRBV5-1; tentative D call: TRBD1 (5 bases). This clonotype was sampled from an adult woman who had mild COVID-19 (a few samples of this study predate the infection). Cell type and time point are not known. Sequenced material: PBMCs or a T cell subset sorted from them (not recorded which). CDR3 loop: CASSSDNNSPLHF. For the CDR3, the DNA is TGCGCCAGCAGCTCGGACAACAATTCACCCCTCCACTTT. Complete variable domain (other parts from reference TRBV5-1 and TRBJ1-6): KAGVTQTPRYLIKTRGQQVTLSCSPISGHRSVSWYQQTPGQGLQFLFEYFSETQRNKGNFPGRFSGRQFSNSRSEMNVSTLELGDSALYLCASSSDNNSPLHFGNGTRLTVT.